This paragraph covers one T cell receptor beta chain sequence. The data were taken from a study of PD-1 and CTLA-4 blockade in melanoma. Measured with immunoSEQ multiplex PCR; TCRdb has only the in-frame clones, and not every one. The table records about 16,000 clones, around two thirds of them present only once. V was clipped by 2 bases and J by 7 bases, with 14 bases between them. Per germline, CDR1 KGHDR and CDR2 SFDVKD. This CDR3 region has 15 residues. The genes are TRBV24-1 and TRBJ1-5; weak D call: TRBD1 (5 bases). The source of this sequence is a human donor with melanoma. The sample consisted of CD8+ T cells from peripheral blood, taken from a patient given anti-PD-1 treatment. The CDR3 region is CATSDSQGRYQPQHF. The CDR3 DNA follows: TGTGCCACCAGTGATTCGCAGGGAAGGTACCAGCCCCAGCATTTT.